These 28 T cell receptor beta chains were sequenced from one sample in a study of blood T cells in healthy people across ages. PCR was performed a second time for roughly 7 to 12 cycles using a sample-barcoded 5' primer and a J-beta primer mix. TCRdb re-derived calls from the 5' RACE reads in MiXCR, one entry per CDR3 protein. The table has over 1,200,000 distinct CDR3 sequences, almost 60% seen once. Material for sequencing was blood. The receptors were gathered from a man between 18 and 29 years old in good health.

The V gene is TRBV20-1, the J gene TRBJ2-1; 7 bases map to TRBD2. With 1 base clipped from V and 8 bases from J, the junction kept 11 bases outside the gene matches. The CDR3 is made up of 15 amino acids. Germline CDR1 DFQATT, CDR2 SNEGSKA (reference sequence). The CDR3, as DNA: TGCAGTGCTAGAGGGGGTGCCGGACTAGTCGATGAGCAGTTCTTC. This translates into CSARGGAGLVDEQFF.

This chain joins TRBV6-5 and TRBJ2-7, with D unclear. Per the germline V gene, CDR1 is MNHEY and CDR2 is SVGAGI. The CDR3 spans 15 residues. V was pared by 0 bases and J by 2 bases, with 11 bases between. CDR3 protein: CASSYSTDGPYEQYF. CDR3 sequence (DNA): TGTGCCAGCAGTTACTCTACCGACGGACCCTACGAGCAGTACTTC.

The CDR3 DNA follows: TGTGCCAGCAGTCGGACAGGCTTCAGCAATGAGCAGTTCTTC. This gives the protein CASSRTGFSNEQFF. The genes are TRBV12-3 or TRBV12-4 and TRBJ2-1; 7 bases agree with TRBD1. V was pared by 5 bases and J by 6 bases, with 7 bases of the junction left unmatched. CDR3 size: 14 residues.

J is TRBJ1-2 and V is TRBV4-1, with unresolved D. V lost 0 bases and J 1 base, leaving 15 bases between the germline ends. CDR1 is MGHRA, CDR2 YSYEKL, per germline. The CDR3 loop spans 17 amino acids. The CDR3 DNA reads as TGCGCCAGCAGCCAAGATGGTCTGAGGCGAGTTAACTATGGCTACACCTTC. Its protein is CASSQDGLRRVNYGYTF.

The rearrangement joins TRBV13 to TRBJ2-1; tentatively, D is TRBD1 or TRBD2 (5 bases each). V gave up 5 bases and J gave up 2 bases, with 19 bases separating them. The CDR3 has 17 residues. Germline lookup yields CDR1 PRHDT and CDR2 FYEKMQ (reference sequence). The CDR3 nucleotides read TGTGCCAGCAGCACCAGCCGGGACCCCCTAACCTACAATGAGCAGTTCTTC. Residues: CASSTSRDPLTYNEQFF. The full variable domain, rest sourced from reference TRBV13 and TRBJ2-1, is AAGVIQSPRHLIKEKRETATLKCYPIPRHDTVYWYQQGPGQDPQFLISFYEKMQSDKGSIPDRFSAQQFSDYHSELNMSSLELGDSALYFCASSTSRDPLTYNEQFFGPGTRLTVL.

The J gene is TRBJ1-2, the V gene TRBV7-2, with unresolved D. Germline loops: CDR1 SGHTA, CDR2 FQGNSA. The V and J ends lost 5 bases and 0 bases respectively, with 16 bases between them. This CDR3 has 16 amino acids. The DNA for the CDR3 is TGTGCCAGCAGCCGCGGACGGAGGCTAGCTAACTATGGCTACACCTTC. Protein sequence: CASSRGRRLANYGYTF.

The gene calls are TRBV7-6 and TRBJ2-4; TRBD1 might be the D (6 bases). The J call is in doubt because the DNA end fits TRBJ2-7 better. Looked up from germline, CDR1 is SGHVS and CDR2 is FNYEAQ. The CDR3 consists of 14 residues. The CDR3 bases are TGTGCCAGCAGCCAACAGGTACAGGGCTACGAGCAGTACTTC. Translation: CASSQQVQGYEQYF.

The J gene is TRBJ1-1, the V gene TRBV20-1; perhaps TRBD1 as D (5 bases). Germline V gene sequence: CDR1 DFQATT, CDR2 SNEGSKA (reference sequence). This CDR3 region has 12 residues. Trimming cost V 2 bases and J 4 bases, with 8 bases left between them. The DNA for the CDR3 is TGCAGTGCTAGAAGGGGAGGCACTGAAGCTTTCTTT. This codes for CSARRGGTEAFF.

The chain couples TRBV7-2 to TRBJ2-7; no clear D gene. The length of the CDR3 is 14 residues. Germline V CDR1 and CDR2: SGHTA, FQGNSA. V was cut by 3 bases and J by 2 bases, with 11 bases left in between. CDR3 sequence: CASSFVLLTYEQYF. CDR3 in DNA: TGTGCCAGCAGCTTCGTTCTGTTAACCTACGAGCAGTACTTC. Together with reference TRBV7-2 and TRBJ2-7, the CDR3 gives the full variable domain: GAGVSQSPSNKVTEKGKDVELRCDPISGHTALYWYRQSLGQGLEFLIYFQGNSAPDKSGLPSDRFSAERTGGSVSTLTIQRTQQEDSAVYLCASSFVLLTYEQYFGPGTRLTVT.

The chain links TRBV4-1 to TRBJ1-1, with 11 bases fitting TRBD1. V shed 3 bases, J shed 5 bases, and the junction held 2 bases outside the gene matches. CDR1 MGHRA and CDR2 YSYEKL come from the germline V gene. The length of the CDR3 is 14 residues. The CDR3 sequence is CASSHGQGATEAFF. DNA for the CDR3: TGCGCCAGCAGCCACGGACAGGGGGCTACTGAAGCTTTCTTT.

This clonotype was counted only a few times. J is TRBJ2-5 and V is TRBV25-1; maybe TRBD2 (6 bases). The J call is in doubt because the DNA end fits TRBJ2-4 better. CDR3 length equals 17 residues. The germline gives CDR1 MGHDK, CDR2 SYGVNS. CDR3 sequence: CASSEEGLDPGENIQYF. CDR3 nucleotide sequence: TGTGCCAGCAGTGAAGAGGGACTTGATCCCGGGGAAAACATTCAGTACTTC.

CDR3 in DNA: TGTGCCAGCAGCCCGCAACAACAGGGTCATGAAAAACTGTTTTTT. Amino acids: CASSPQQQGHEKLFF. The chain employs TRBV7-4 and TRBJ1-4, with D maybe TRBD1 (6 bases). The length of the CDR3 is 15 residues. V was trimmed by 5 bases and J by 6 bases, leaving 16 bases between them. From germline, CDR1 is SGHVT and CDR2 SQSDAQ.

This clonotype was recorded a few times. The CDR3 DNA sequence: TGTGCCAGCTTCTCGGGACAGCCTTACTATGGCTACACCTTC. Residues: CASFSGQPYYGYTF. The rearrangement links TRBV2 to TRBJ1-2; TRBD1 matches 7 bases. CDR3 length: 14 amino acids. Germline V lookup: CDR1 SNHLY, CDR2 FYNNEI. The trim removed 8 bases at V and 3 bases at J, leaving 9 bases unmatched.

The chain combines TRBV12-3 or TRBV12-4 with TRBJ2-5, with D possibly being TRBD1 (6 bases). The CDR3 extends over 13 amino acids. The germline V and J ends were trimmed by 5 bases and 2 bases, with 9 bases remaining between them. The CDR3, as DNA: TGTGCCAGCAGTATAACAGGGCAAGAGACCCAGTACTTC. It translates to CASSITGQETQYF.

V and J are TRBV7-2 and TRBJ2-2; D uncertain. This CDR3 contains 14 residues. Germline V gene sequence: CDR1 SGHTA, CDR2 FQGNSA. With 0 bases removed from V and 7 bases from J, the gap between germline ends came to 9 bases. CDR3 protein: CASSLASKLGELFF. DNA for the CDR3: TGTGCCAGCAGCTTAGCGAGTAAACTCGGGGAGCTGTTTTTT.

The rearrangement joins TRBV18 to TRBJ2-4; maybe TRBD2 (5 bases). V shed 3 bases and J shed 9 bases, with 12 bases lying between them. Germline CDR1 is KGHSH and CDR2 is LQKENI. The CDR3 contains 13 residues. The CDR3 protein is CASSPAGRGIQYF. The CDR3 region has the DNA TGTGCCAGCTCACCGGCCGGACGGGGCATTCAGTACTTC.

This clonotype was picked up a small number of times. V gene TRBV4-1 combines with J gene TRBJ2-7; 7 bases align to TRBD1. The V gene end was trimmed by 5 bases and the J gene end by 6 bases; junction bases not matched to a gene: 4. CDR1 and CDR2 (germline): MGHRA, YSYEKL. CDR3 length: 12 residues. The CDR3 protein is CASSKTGVEQYF. CDR3 nucleotide sequence: TGCGCCAGCAGCAAAACAGGGGTCGAGCAGTACTTC.

This sequence joins TRBV6-1 and TRBJ2-1; perhaps TRBD2 as D (5 bases). The CDR3 extends over 15 amino acids. The germline V gene encodes CDR1 MNHNS and CDR2 SASEGT. The ends were cut back, 0 bases at V and 2 bases at J, with 8 bases in the middle. CDR3 amino acids: CASSEATGTYNEQFF. The CDR3 DNA sequence: TGTGCCAGCAGTGAAGCGACCGGGACCTACAATGAGCAGTTCTTC.

The chain combines TRBV3-1 with TRBJ1-6; possibly TRBD1 for D (6 bases). Trimming cost V 4 bases and J 7 bases, with 14 bases left between them. The CDR3 consists of 15 residues. Germline-derived CDR1 and CDR2 are LGHDT and YNNKEL (reference sequence). CDR3 residues: CASSRPTGNNSPLHF. DNA for the CDR3: TGTGCCAGCAGCCGCCCAACAGGGAACAATTCACCCCTCCACTTT.

The chain has TRBV4-1 and TRBJ2-3; 7 nucleotides align to TRBD2. The germline CDR1 and CDR2 sequences are MGHRA and YSYEKL. V was pared by 0 bases and J by 1 base, with 7 bases of the junction left unmatched. CDR3 length equals 17 residues. The CDR3 here is CASSQEVTSRRTDTQYF. The CDR3 DNA is TGCGCCAGCAGCCAAGAGGTGACTAGCAGACGCACAGATACGCAGTATTTT.

The CDR3 reads CASSPHRTYYGYTF. In DNA form, the CDR3 reads TGTGCCAGCTCACCACATAGGACCTACTATGGCTACACCTTC. This chain uses TRBV18 with TRBJ1-2; D not resolved. The CDR3 contains 14 residues. Deletions cut 1 base from V and 3 bases from J, with 9 bases between. The germline CDR1 and CDR2 sequences are KGHSH and LQKENI.

The chain carries TRBV5-6 and TRBJ2-1; D gene ambiguous. The CDR3 has 13 residues. Germline V CDR1 and CDR2: SGHDT, YYEEEE. V was clipped by 4 bases and J by 9 bases, with 14 bases between them. CDR3 nucleotide sequence: TGTGCCAGCAGCGAGAATAGTTCGGCTGAGCAGTTCTTC. Its translation is CASSENSSAEQFF.

V usage is TRBV6-2 or TRBV6-3 and J usage is TRBJ2-4, with 7 bases identical to TRBD1. V lost 4 bases, J lost 13 bases, and 10 bases stayed unmatched. The CDR3 has 13 amino acids. CDR1 is MNHEY, CDR2 SVGEGT, per germline. Here the CDR3 reads CASSSSPDRMQYF. The DNA of the CDR3 is TGTGCCAGCAGTTCCAGCCCGGACAGGATGCAGTACTTC.

This clonotype was seen a handful of times. The genes are TRBV29-1 and TRBJ2-2; no clear D gene. CDR1 and CDR2 from the germline V gene are SQVTM and ANQGSEA. The CDR3 is 14 residues long. V gave up 2 bases and J gave up 6 bases, with 13 bases separating them. DNA of the CDR3: TGCAGCGTTGAATTTATAGGGAAACCCGGGGAGCTGTTTTTT. It translates to CSVEFIGKPGELFF.

The rearrangement joins TRBV24-1 to TRBJ2-7; no firm D call. Per germline, CDR1 KGHDR and CDR2 SFDVKD. This CDR3 has 13 amino acids. With 9 bases removed from V and 5 bases from J, the gap between germline ends came to 16 bases. CDR3 residues: CATPMAGINEQYF. The CDR3 DNA follows: TGTGCCACCCCGATGGCAGGTATCAACGAGCAGTACTTC.

This clonotype has only a few counts. This chain joins TRBV4-1 and TRBJ2-6; D is unresolved. This CDR3 has 19 amino acids. The V and J ends lost 2 bases and 3 bases respectively, with 20 bases between them. The germline CDR1 and CDR2 sequences are MGHRA and YSYEKL. Here the CDR3 DNA reads TGCGCCAGCAGCCAATTGATAGTCGCCTCCAACAGTGGGGCCAACGTCCTGACTTTC. Residues: CASSQLIVASNSGANVLTF.

The CDR3 loop reads CSVEGGRICEQYF. The CDR3 DNA reads as TGCAGCGTTGAAGGGGGCCGAATATGCGAGCAGTACTTC. V and J are TRBV29-1 and TRBJ2-7; tentatively, D is TRBD1 (5 bases). Trimming shortened V by 1 base and J by 6 bases, and 13 bases separated the two germline ends. The CDR3 contains 13 residues. Germline CDR1 SQVTM, CDR2 ANQGSEA.

This clonotype came up a few times. The chain combines TRBV7-9 with TRBJ2-6; maybe TRBD1 (6 bases). Trimming removed 4 bases from V and 1 base from J, with 17 bases in between. The CDR3 is 18 residues long. Looked up from germline, CDR1 is SEHNR and CDR2 is FQNEAQ (reference sequence). The CDR3, as DNA: TGTGCCAGCAGCTCTAGTGGGGCAGGGACATCTGGGGCCAACGTCCTGACTTTC. It yields the protein CASSSSGAGTSGANVLTF.